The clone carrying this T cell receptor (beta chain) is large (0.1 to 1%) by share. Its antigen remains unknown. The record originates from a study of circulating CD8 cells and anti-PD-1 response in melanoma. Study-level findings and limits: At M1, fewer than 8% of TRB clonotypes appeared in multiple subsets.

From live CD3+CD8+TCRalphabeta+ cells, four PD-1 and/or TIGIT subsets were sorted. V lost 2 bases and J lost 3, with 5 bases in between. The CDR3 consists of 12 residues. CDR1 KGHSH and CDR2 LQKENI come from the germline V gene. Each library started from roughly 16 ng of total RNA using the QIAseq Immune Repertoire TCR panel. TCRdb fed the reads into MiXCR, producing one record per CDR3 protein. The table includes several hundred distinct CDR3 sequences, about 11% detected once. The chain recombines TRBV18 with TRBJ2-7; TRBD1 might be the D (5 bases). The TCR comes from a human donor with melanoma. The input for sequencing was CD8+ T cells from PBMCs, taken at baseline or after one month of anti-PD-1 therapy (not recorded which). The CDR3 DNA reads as TGTGCCAGCTCACCAACAGGCTACGAGCAGTACTTC. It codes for CASSPTGYEQYF. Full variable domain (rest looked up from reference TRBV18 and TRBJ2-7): NAGVMQNPRHLVRRRGQEARLRCSPMKGHSHVYWYRQLPEEGLKFMVYLQKENIIDESGMPKERFSAEFPKEGPSILRIQQVVRGDSAAYFCASSPTGYEQYFGPGTRLTVT.